This TCR beta chain was identified in a study of response to subunit inactivated influenza vaccine. One entry per CDR3 protein results from TCRdb running MiXCR on the RT-PCR reads. The table shows approximately 250,000 distinct CDR3 sequences, with 9% to 15% occurring only once. Trimming cost V 7 bases and J 5 bases; bases outside gene matches: 13. The CDR3 is made up of 14 amino acids. CDR1 is DFQATT, CDR2 SNEGSKA, per germline (reference sequence). The sequences come from non-naive T cells sorted from PBMCs, collected 14 days before vaccination. This chain joins TRBV20-1 and TRBJ2-5; TRBD2 agrees at 7 bases. The TCR was taken from a man in his fifties who received an inactivated influenza vaccine. The chain's CDR3 is CSVQRSSGSETQYF. CDR3 sequence (DNA): TGCAGTGTTCAAAGGTCTAGCGGTAGCGAGACCCAGTACTTC.